This paragraph reports one TCR beta chain. Its target is unknown. The data were obtained in a study of shared clonotypes between healthy human individuals. Overall study context: Per-donor plates numbered three CD4 naive, three CD4 memory, two CD8 naive and one CD8 memory.

Points from the study as a whole: Few donors limited the genetic and exposure-history diversity represented. Naive subsets, compared against memory subsets, generally had larger estimated richness values.

Selected positively for CCR7 and CD45RO-negative, naive CD8 cells excluded terminally differentiated effector memory CD45RA+ cells. Deletions cut 5 bases from V and 5 bases from J, with 18 bases between. The CDR3 contains 15 residues. CDR1 LGHNA and CDR2 YSLEER come from the germline V gene. Each replicate PCR on the sorted subsets used about 220 ng DNA (about 30,000 T cell genomes). Libraries were prepared by immunoSEQ multiplex PCR; TCRdb keeps only in-frame clonotypes and omits some of them. The sample contains under 850,000 clones, 85% to 95% of which appear only once. This clonotype was obtained from a man younger than 45 in good health. Sequenced material: naive CD8+ T cells sorted from blood. The rearrangement joins TRBV4-3 to TRBJ2-5; a possible D gene is TRBD1 (6 bases). In DNA, the CDR3 is TGCGCCAGCAGCAAATTCGACAGGTCGGGGGAGACCCAGTACTTC. It translates to CASSKFDRSGETQYF.